The clone carrying this T cell receptor beta chain was seen just once. Participants were placed into cohorts based on the clinical history they reported. This sample is drawn from a study of blood T cell repertoires in COVID-19. In the original processing: Amplification of reference gene primers was used by the study to estimate nucleated cell counts. The repertoire was sequenced with immunoSEQ multiplex PCR; TCRdb's copy has only in-frame clones and lacks some. V and J calls and clone size are copied from that table; D and trimming were computed from the DNA. The table shows approximately 250,000 clones, with 88% occurring only once. The CDR3 spans 14 residues. Germline V gene sequence: CDR1 KGHDR, CDR2 SFDVKD. V shed 3 bases and J 5 bases; nucleotides not matched to a gene: 5.

The gene calls are TRBV24-1 and TRBJ1-2; TRBD1 matches 7 bases. The sample consisted of PBMCs or T cells enriched from blood (not recorded which). The clonotype was recovered from a woman aged 40 to 55 with acute COVID-19. For the CDR3, the DNA is TGTGCCACCAGTGATGACAGGGTGGCATATGGCTACACCTTC. It codes for CATSDDRVAYGYTF.